This paragraph reports one T cell receptor (beta chain). The sample comes from a study of OX40 agonist ivuxolimab in advanced cancers. The table came from immunoSEQ multiplex PCR; TCRdb's copy has only in-frame clones and leaves some out. In the table there are 65,000 to 85,000 clones, about 93% of which are singletons. The CDR3 contains 12 residues. CDR1 and CDR2 from the germline V gene are SGHDT and YYEEEE. V shed 4 bases and J 12 bases; nucleotides not matched to a gene: 10. This specimen was CD4+ or CD8+ T cells sorted from blood, taken in a trial of the OX40 agonist ivuxolimab. This TCR was recovered from an adult with an advanced solid tumor such as melanoma, head and neck, liver or kidney cancer. The gene calls are TRBV5-6 and TRBJ2-7; 7 bases fit TRBD2. As DNA, the CDR3 is TGTGCCAGCAGCCCTGGGGGGGAAGTTCGGTACTTC. Residues: CASSPGGEVRYF.